This note documents a single T cell receptor beta chain sequence. Its antigen is as yet unknown. The missing conserved phenylalanine or tryptophan at the end of this CDR3 makes a read error likely. No DNA is shown, since the ends of the CDR3 on it are uncertain; the CDR3 is the one TCRdb lists. No cell sorting was done before RNA was extracted from the tissue. Distant lung tissue was collected more than 3 cm away from the tumor edge. The data originate from a study of tumor and adjacent non-tumor tissue in lung cancer. Study in general: The patients, 10 men and 5 women, were about 31 to 85 with stage I to III disease.

General study findings and limits: Tumor tissue had significantly higher TCR diversity than normal lung. Normal lung showed higher cumulative top 100 clone frequency than tumor.

Including both end residues, the CDR3 is 18 amino acids long. The germline CDR1 and CDR2 sequences are SGHAT and FQNNGV. Three rounds of nested PCR, following a modified ARM-PCR protocol, produced the TCRbeta library. TCRdb called the multiplex PCR reads again in MiXCR, with one record for every CDR3 protein. The sample includes about 75,000 distinct CDR3 sequences, about two thirds of them seen just once. The specimen was distant non-tumor lung tissue. The J gene is TRBJ2-6, the V gene TRBV11-2; the table's D call, TRBD2, has no DNA check behind it. This TCR was recovered from a woman aged 45-60 years with non-small cell lung cancer. CDR3 sequence: CASSLDGRANSGANVLII.